The subject of this entry is one T cell receptor (beta chain). The data belong to a study of blood T cell repertoires in COVID-19. Across the whole study: Samples taken during acute and convalescent COVID-19 were collected in the United States, Italy and Spain. T cells, B-cell-depleted T cells, or PBMCs provided the cDNA or gDNA that served as material.

V dropped 4 bases and J dropped 2 bases, with 11 bases sitting between them. CDR3 length: 14 amino acids. The germline V gene encodes CDR1 LNHDA and CDR2 SQIVND (reference sequence). Methods used by the authors: Estimates of nucleated cell counts were drawn from the amplification of reference gene primers. TCRdb keeps only in-frame clones here, not all; method: immunoSEQ multiplex PCR. For V, J and clone size, that table is used; D and trimming come from the DNA. The sample lists around 250,000 clones; more than 70% were seen once. The V call is TRBV19, the J call TRBJ1-1; unclear D gene. Source material: peripheral blood. The sequence came from a man aged 80 or over with acute or convalescent COVID-19. The CDR3 is CASSKAGGNTEAFF. CDR3 bases: TGTGCCAGTAGTAAGGCAGGTGGAAACACTGAAGCTTTCTTT.